There are a few counts of the clone carrying this T cell receptor (beta chain). The length of the CDR3 is 16 residues. V trimming: 6 bases; J trimming: 5 bases; junction bases outside the gene matches: 14. MiXCR was run by TCRdb on the RT-PCR reads, yielding one entry per CDR3 protein. The sample has about 680,000 distinct CDR3 sequences; approximately 15% are singletons. This chain uses TRBV12-3 or TRBV12-4 with TRBJ2-7; 9 nucleotides agree with TRBD2. The clonotype originates from a female donor in good health, serving as a healthy control. Material for sequencing was memory CD4+ T cells from blood. The CDR3 here is CASSPTSGPSTNEQYF. In DNA, the CDR3 is TGTGCCAGCAGCCCGACTAGCGGTCCCTCTACCAACGAGCAGTACTTC.